Listed below are T cell receptor beta chains from one sample, sequenced in a study of T cell responses to AZD1222 COVID-19 vaccine. TCRdb's copy holds only in-frame clones and misses some; the assay was immunoSEQ multiplex PCR. This table has about 120,000 clones, about 90% appearing once. The sample was peripheral blood, taken on day 0 of AZD1222 vaccination. The source of these receptors is an adult in good health. Each CDR3 is given with its conserved first and last residue. The order of the fields is V gene, D gene, clone size, J gene, CDR3 DNA, CDR3 protein. The D gene is left open where the match is weak. Clone size is stated in some rows and not others, as once, few, many or a class when expanded.

TRBV2	.	.	TRBJ1-1	TGTGCCAGCAGTGGGCGGGTAAACACTGAAGCTTTCTTT	CASSGRVNTEAFF
TRBV30	TRBD1	.	TRBJ1-2	TGTGCCTGGAGTCCTCGACAGGGGGCGGTACTAAGGGGCTACACCTTC	CAWSPRQGAVLRGYTF
TRBV4-1	.	once	TRBJ1-5	TGCGCCAGCAGCCCAGGAGATTATCAGCCCCAGCATTTT	CASSPGDYQPQHF
TRBV6-5	.	.	TRBJ1-5	TGTGCCAGCAGTTACGGGGTAAATCAGCCCCAGCATTTT	CASSYGVNQPQHF
TRBV6-6	.	.	TRBJ1-1	TGTGCCAGCAGTTACTTTGGGCAAGGCCACACTGAAGCTTTCTTT	CASSYFGQGHTEAFF
TRBV14	.	.	TRBJ2-3	TGTGCCAGCAGCCAAGCCTACCGACTAGGGGCCACAGATACGCAGTATTTT	CASSQAYRLGATDTQYF
TRBV18	TRBD1	.	TRBJ2-7	TGTGCCACCGGACAGGGCAGCCATAATACCGCCTACGAGCAGTACTTC	CATGQGSHNTAYEQYF
TRBV6-5	.	.	TRBJ2-4	TGTGCCAGCAGGCGACAGAAAAACATTCAGTACTTC	CASRRQKNIQYF
TRBV6-5	.	.	TRBJ1-2	TGTGCCAGCAGTCGAAGGGCTAACTATGGCTACACCTTC	CASSRRANYGYTF
TRBV28	.	once	TRBJ1-1	TGTGCCAGCAGTTTAATTGGCTCTGCAGGGGAAGGAACTGAAGCTTTCTTT	CASSLIGSAGEGTEAFF
TRBV5-4	TRBD2	.	TRBJ2-3	TGTGCCAGCAGCACGACTAGCGGGGGGCGCGGGGATACGCAGTATTTT	CASSTTSGGRGDTQYF